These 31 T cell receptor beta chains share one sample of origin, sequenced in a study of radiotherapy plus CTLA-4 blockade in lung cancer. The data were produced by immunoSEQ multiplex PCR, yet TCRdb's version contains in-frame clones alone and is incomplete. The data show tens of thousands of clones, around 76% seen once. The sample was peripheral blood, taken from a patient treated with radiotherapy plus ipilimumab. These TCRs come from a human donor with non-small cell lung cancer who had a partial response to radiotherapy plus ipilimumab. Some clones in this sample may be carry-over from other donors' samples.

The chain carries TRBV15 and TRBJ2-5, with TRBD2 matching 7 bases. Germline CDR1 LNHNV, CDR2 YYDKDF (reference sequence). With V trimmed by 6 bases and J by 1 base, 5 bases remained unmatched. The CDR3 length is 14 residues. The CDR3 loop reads CATRKGGSQETQYF. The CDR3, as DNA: TGTGCCACCAGGAAGGGCGGGAGCCAAGAGACCCAGTACTTC.

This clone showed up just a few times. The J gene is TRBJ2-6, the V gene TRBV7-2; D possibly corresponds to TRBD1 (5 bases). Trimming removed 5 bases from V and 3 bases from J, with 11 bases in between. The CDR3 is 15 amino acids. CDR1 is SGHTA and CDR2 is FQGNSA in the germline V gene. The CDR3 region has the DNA TGTGCCAGCAGCCCGCAGGGTGGTGGGGCCAACGTCCTGACTTTC. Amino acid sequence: CASSPQGGGANVLTF.

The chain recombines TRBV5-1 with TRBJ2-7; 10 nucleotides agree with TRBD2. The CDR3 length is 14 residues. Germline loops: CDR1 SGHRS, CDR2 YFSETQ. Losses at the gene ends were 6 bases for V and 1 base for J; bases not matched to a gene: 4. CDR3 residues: CASTELAGSYEQYF. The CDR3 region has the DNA TGCGCCAGCACCGAACTAGCGGGGTCCTACGAGCAGTACTTC.

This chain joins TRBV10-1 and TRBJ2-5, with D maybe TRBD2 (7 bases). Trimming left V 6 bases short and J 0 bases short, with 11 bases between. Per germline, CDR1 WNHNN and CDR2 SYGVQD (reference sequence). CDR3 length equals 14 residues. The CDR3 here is CASSPGGYQETQYF. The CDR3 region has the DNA TGCGCCAGCAGCCCGGGGGGCTACCAAGAGACCCAGTACTTC.

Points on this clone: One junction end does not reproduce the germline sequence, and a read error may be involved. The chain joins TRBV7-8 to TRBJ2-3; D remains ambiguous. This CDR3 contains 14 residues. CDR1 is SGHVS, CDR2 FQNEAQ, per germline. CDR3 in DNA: TGTGCCGGCAGCTTAGACATTGGCACAGATACGCAGTATTTT. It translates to CAGSLDIGTDTQYF.

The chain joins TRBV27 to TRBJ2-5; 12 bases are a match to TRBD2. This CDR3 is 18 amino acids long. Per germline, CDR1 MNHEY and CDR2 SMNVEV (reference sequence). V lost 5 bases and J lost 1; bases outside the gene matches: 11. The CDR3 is CASSPRTSGEYRQETQYF. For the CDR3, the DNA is TGTGCCAGCAGTCCCCGGACTAGCGGGGAGTACCGCCAAGAGACCCAGTACTTC.

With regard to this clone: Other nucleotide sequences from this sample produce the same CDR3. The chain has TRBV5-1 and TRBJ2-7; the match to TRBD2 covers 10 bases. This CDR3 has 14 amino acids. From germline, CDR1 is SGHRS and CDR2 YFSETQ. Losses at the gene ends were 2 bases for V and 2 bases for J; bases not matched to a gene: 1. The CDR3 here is CASSLAGGPYEQYF. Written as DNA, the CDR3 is TGCGCCAGCAGCTTAGCGGGGGGGCCCTACGAGCAGTACTTC.

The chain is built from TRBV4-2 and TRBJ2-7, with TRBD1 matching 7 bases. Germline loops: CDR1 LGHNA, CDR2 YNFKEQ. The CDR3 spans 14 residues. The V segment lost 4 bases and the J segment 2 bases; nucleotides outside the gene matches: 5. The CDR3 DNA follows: TGTGCCAGCAGCCTCGGGACAGCCGCCTACGAGCAGTACTTC. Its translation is CASSLGTAAYEQYF.

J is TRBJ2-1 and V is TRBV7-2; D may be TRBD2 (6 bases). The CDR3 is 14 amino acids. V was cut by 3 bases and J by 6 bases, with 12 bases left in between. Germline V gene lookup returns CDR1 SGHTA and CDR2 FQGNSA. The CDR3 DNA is TGTGCCAGCAGCTTGACTAGTTTGGGCAATGAGCAGTTCTTC. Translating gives CASSLTSLGNEQFF.

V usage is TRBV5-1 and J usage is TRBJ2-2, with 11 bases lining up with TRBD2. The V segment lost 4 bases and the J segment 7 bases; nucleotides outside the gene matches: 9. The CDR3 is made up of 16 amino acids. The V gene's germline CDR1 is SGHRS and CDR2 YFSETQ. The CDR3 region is CASSEASGGPGGELFF. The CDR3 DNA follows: TGCGCCAGCAGCGAGGCTAGCGGGGGGCCGGGCGGGGAGCTGTTTTTT.

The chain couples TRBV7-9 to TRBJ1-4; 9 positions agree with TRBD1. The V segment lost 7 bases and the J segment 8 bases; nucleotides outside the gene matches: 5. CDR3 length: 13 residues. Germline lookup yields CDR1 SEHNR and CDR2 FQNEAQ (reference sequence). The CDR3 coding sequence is TGTGCCAGCACGTCGACAGGGGGGGAAAAACTGTTTTTT. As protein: CASTSTGGEKLFF. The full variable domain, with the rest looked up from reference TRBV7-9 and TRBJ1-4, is DTGVSQNPRHKITKRGQNVTFRCDPISEHNRLYWYRQTLGQGPEFLTYFQNEAQLEKSRLLSDRFSAERPKGSFSTLEIQRTEQGDSAMYLCASTSTGGEKLFFGSGTQLSVL.

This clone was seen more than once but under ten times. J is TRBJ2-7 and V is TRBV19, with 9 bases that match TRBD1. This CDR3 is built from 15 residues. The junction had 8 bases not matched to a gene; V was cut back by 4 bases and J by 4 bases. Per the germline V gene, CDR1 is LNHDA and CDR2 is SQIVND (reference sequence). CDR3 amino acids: CASSNERQGGYEQYF. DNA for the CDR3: TGTGCCAGTAGTAACGAGCGACAGGGGGGTTACGAGCAGTACTTC.

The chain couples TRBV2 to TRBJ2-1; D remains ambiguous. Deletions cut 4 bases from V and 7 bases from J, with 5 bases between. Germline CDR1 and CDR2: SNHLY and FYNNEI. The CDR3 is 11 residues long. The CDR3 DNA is TGTGCCAGCAGTGTCCAGAATGAGCAGTTCTTC. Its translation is CASSVQNEQFF.

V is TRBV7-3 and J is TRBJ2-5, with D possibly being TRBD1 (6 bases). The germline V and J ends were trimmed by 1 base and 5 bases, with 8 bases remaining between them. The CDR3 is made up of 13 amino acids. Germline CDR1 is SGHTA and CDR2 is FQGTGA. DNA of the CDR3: TGTGCCAGCAGCTTAAATGACAGGGAGACCCAGTACTTC. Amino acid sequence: CASSLNDRETQYF.

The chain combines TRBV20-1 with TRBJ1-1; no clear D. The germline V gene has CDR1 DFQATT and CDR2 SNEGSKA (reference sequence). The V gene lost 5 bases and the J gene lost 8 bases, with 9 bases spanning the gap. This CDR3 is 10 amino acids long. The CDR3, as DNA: TGCAGTGCTCACCACCAGGAAGCTTTCTTT. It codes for CSAHHQEAFF.

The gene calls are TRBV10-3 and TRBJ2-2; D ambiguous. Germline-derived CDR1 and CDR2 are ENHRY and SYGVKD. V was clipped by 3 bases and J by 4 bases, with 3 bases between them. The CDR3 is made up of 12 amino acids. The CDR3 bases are TGTGCCATCAGTGACCGCACCGGGGAGCTGTTTTTT. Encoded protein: CAISDRTGELFF.

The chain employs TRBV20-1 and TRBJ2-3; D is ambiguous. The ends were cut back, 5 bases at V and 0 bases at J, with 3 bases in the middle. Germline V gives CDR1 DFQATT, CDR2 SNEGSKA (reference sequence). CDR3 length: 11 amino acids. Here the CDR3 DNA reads TGCAGTGCTTATAGCACAGATACGCAGTATTTT. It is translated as CSAYSTDTQYF.

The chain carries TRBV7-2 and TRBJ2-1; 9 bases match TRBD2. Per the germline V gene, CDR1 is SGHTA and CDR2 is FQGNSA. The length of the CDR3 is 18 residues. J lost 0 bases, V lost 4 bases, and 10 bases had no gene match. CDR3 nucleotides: TGTGCCAGCAGCTCCAAGACTAGCGGTCAGAGCTCCTACAATGAGCAGTTCTTC. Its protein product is CASSSKTSGQSSYNEQFF.

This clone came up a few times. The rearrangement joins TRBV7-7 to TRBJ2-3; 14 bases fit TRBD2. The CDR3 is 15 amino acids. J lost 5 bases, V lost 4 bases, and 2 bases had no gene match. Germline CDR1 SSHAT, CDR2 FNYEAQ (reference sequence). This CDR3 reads CASSSGLAGVDTQYF. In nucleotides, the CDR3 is TGTGCCAGCAGCTCGGGACTAGCGGGGGTAGATACGCAGTATTTT.

Here the CDR3 reads CASSLEETQYF. CDR3 DNA: TGTGCCAGTAGTTTGGAGGAGACCCAGTACTTC. The gene calls are TRBV19 and TRBJ2-5; D not certain. The CDR3 has 11 amino acids. V gave up 5 bases and J gave up 5 bases, with 6 bases separating them. Germline V gene sequence: CDR1 LNHDA, CDR2 SQIVND (reference sequence).

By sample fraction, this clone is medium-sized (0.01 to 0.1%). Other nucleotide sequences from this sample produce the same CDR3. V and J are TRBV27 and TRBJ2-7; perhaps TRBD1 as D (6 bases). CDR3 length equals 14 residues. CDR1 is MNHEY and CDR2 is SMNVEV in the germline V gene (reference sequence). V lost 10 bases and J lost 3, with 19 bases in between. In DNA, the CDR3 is TGTGCCACCTCGCCGACAGGTCCCCTCTACGAGCAGTACTTC. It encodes CATSPTGPLYEQYF.

CDR3 in amino acids: CASSSYATEADTQYF. The CDR3 region has the DNA TGTGCCAGCAGCTCCTACGCCACCGAGGCAGATACGCAGTATTTT. The chain couples TRBV7-3 to TRBJ2-3; no clear D. Germline loops: CDR1 SGHTA, CDR2 FQGTGA. V lost 4 bases to trimming and J lost 4 bases, with 15 bases between them. The CDR3 has 15 residues.

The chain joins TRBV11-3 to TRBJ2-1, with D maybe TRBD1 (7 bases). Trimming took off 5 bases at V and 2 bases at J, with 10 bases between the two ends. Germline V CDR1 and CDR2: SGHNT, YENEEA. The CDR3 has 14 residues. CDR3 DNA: TGTGCCAGCAGCGCGGGGACAGCCTACAATGAGCAGTTCTTC. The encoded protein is CASSAGTAYNEQFF.

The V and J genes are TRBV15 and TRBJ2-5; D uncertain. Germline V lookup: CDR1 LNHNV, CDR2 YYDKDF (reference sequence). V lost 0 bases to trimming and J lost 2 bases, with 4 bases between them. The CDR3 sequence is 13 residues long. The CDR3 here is CATSRDPQETQYF. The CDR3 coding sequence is TGTGCCACCAGCAGAGACCCACAAGAGACCCAGTACTTC.

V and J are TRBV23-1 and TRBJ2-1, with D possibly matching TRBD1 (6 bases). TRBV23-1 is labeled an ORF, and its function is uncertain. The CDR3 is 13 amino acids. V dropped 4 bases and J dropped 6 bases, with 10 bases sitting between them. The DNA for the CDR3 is TGCGCCAGCAGTCTCAGGGGTTTCAATGAGCAGTTCTTC. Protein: CASSLRGFNEQFF.

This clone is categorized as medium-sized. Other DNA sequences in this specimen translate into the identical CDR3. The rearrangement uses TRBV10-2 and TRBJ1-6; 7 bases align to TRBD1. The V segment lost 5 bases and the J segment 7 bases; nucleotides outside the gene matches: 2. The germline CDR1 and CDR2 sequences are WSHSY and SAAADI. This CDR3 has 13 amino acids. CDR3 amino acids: CASSTDRNSPLHF. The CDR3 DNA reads TGCGCCAGCAGTACGGACAGGAATTCACCCCTCCACTTT.

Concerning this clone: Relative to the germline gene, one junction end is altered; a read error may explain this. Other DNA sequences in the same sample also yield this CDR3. This CDR3 is CASSLFGGRVGTDTQYF. The CDR3, as DNA: TGTGCCAGCAGCTTATTTGGCGGGAGGGTGGGCACAGATACGCAGTACTTT. The chain uses TRBV11-2 and TRBJ2-3; 9 bases fit TRBD2. The CDR3 is 17 amino acids. CDR1 SGHAT and CDR2 FQNNGV come from the germline V gene.

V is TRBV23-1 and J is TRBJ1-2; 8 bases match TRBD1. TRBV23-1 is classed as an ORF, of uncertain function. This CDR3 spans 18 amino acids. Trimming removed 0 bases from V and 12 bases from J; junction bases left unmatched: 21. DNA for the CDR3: TGCGCCAGCAGTCAATCGCCAGGACAGGGTGGAGGTGGGCGCGAGAACACCTTC. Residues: CASSQSPGQGGGGRENTF.

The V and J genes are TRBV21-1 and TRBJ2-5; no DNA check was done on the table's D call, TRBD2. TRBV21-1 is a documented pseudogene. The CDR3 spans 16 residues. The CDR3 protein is CASSKMSGIRRGSQYF. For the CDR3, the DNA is TGTGCCAGCAGCAAAATGTCGGGTATAAGACGGGGGTCCCAGTACTTC.

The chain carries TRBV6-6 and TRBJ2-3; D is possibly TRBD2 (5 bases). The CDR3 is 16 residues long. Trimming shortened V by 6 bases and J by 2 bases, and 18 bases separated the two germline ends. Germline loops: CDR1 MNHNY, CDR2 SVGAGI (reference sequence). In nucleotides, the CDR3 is TGTGCCAGCAGCGAGGGTAGAGTTGGGATCACAGATACGCAGTATTTT. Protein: CASSEGRVGITDTQYF.

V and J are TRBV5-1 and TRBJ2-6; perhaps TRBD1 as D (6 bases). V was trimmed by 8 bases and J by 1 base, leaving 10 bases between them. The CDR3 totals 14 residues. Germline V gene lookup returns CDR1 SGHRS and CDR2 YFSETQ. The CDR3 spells CASQDRSGANVLTF. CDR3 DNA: TGCGCCAGTCAGGACAGATCTGGGGCCAACGTCCTGACTTTC.